This TCR beta chain came from a study of T cell repertoires in cytomegalovirus infection. Study-wide points: The ex vivo response was dominated by HLA-C-restricted CMV-specific TCR beta clonotypes.

TCRdb redid the calling of the reads with MiXCR, one entry per CDR3 protein. The sample lists about 150,000 distinct CDR3 sequences, over 15% occurring once. V lost 3 bases, J lost 5 bases, and 2 bases stayed unmatched. The length of the CDR3 is 14 residues. CDR1 and CDR2 (germline): SGDLS, YYNGEE. In regard to this clonotype: Its target is not known.

The chain uses TRBV9 and TRBJ2-1, with 10 positions matching TRBD2. This clonotype was obtained from a human donor in good health (CMV status not recorded). Some clones in this sample may be carry-over from other donors' samples. Sequencing input: CD8+ T cells from PBMCs. CDR3 nucleotides: TGTGCCAGCAGCGGAGCGGGGGGGCACAATGAGCAGTTCTTC. It is translated as CASSGAGGHNEQFF.